The sequence of this T cell receptor (beta chain) was determined in a study of blood T cell repertoires in COVID-19. Study background: Acute and convalescent COVID-19 specimens originated in the United States, Italy and Spain. Sources were T cells, B-cell-depleted T cells, or PBMCs; the material itself was cDNA or gDNA.

Seattle enrolled patients during active infection and tracked them longitudinally. The ends were cut back, 6 bases at V and 2 bases at J, with 7 bases in the middle. The germline V gene encodes CDR1 MDHEN and CDR2 SYDVKM. The CDR3 loop spans 12 amino acids. In the authors' workflow: Counts of nucleated cells, estimated from reference gene primer amplification, were obtained. Measured with immunoSEQ multiplex PCR; TCRdb has only the in-frame clones, and not every one. V, J and clone size were drawn from that table, and D and trimming were deduced from the DNA. The repertoire includes approximately 140,000 clones, around 87% of them detected once, and 10% to 15% sits in the top ten.

The chain couples TRBV28 to TRBJ1-1, with unresolved D. This sequence was found in a man younger than 35 with COVID-19, enrolled during active disease. Sequences were obtained from peripheral blood. CDR3 in DNA: TGTGCCAGCAGGGACTTCAACACTGAAGCTTTCTTT. Its translation is CASRDFNTEAFF.